This entry features one TCR beta chain sequence. Its target is not known. The source of the sample is a study of T cell responses to AZD1222 COVID-19 vaccine. Measured with immunoSEQ multiplex PCR; TCRdb has only the in-frame clones, and not every one. The repertoire holds some 72,000 clones, with about 91% as singletons. Germline V gene sequence: CDR1 LNHNV, CDR2 YYDKDF (reference sequence). V lost 0 bases and J 3 bases, leaving 18 bases between the germline ends. The CDR3 is 19 residues long. Broader study findings: Mapped onto spike, vaccine-associated CD4 TCRs spanned it and were dominant at 160-218 and 743-854.

Sequencing used peripheral blood, obtained on day 0 of MenACWY control vaccination. This receptor was obtained from an adult in good health. The V and J genes are TRBV15 and TRBJ2-6; perhaps TRBD2 as D (6 bases). The CDR3 reads CATSRDLGGIIGGANVLTF. The CDR3 nucleotides read TGTGCCACCAGCAGAGATCTGGGAGGTATTATAGGTGGGGCCAACGTCCTGACTTTC.